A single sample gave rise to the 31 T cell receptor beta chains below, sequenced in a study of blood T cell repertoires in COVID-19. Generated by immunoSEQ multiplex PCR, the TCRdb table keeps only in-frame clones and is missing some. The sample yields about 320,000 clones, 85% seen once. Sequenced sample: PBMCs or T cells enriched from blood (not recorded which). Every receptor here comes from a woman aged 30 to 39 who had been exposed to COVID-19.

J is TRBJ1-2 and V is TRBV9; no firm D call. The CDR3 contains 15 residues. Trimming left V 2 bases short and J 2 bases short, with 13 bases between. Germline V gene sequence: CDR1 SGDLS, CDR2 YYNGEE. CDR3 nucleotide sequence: TGTGCCAGCAGCGTTGGTGCGGAATCCAACTATGGCTACACCTTC. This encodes CASSVGAESNYGYTF.

For the CDR3, the DNA is TGTGCCAGCAGCTTAGGACCAGGGGGAGGAAACACCATATATTTT. Protein: CASSLGPGGGNTIYF. The chain employs TRBV11-2 and TRBJ1-3; 7 bases map to TRBD1. In germline, CDR1 is SGHAT, CDR2 FQNNGV. The length of the CDR3 is 15 residues. J was trimmed by 4 bases and V by 1 base; bases with no gene match: 4.

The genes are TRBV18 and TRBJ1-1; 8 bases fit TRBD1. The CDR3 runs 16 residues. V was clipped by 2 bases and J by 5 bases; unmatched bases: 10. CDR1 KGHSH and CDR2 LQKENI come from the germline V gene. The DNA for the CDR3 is TGTGCCAGCTCACCAGCCAGGGGGCTAGAGGGGACTGAAGCTTTCTTT. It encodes CASSPARGLEGTEAFF. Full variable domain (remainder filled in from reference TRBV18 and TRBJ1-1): NAGVMQNPRHLVRRRGQEARLRCSPMKGHSHVYWYRQLPEEGLKFMVYLQKENIIDESGMPKERFSAEFPKEGPSILRIQQVVRGDSAAYFCASSPARGLEGTEAFFGQGTRLTVV.

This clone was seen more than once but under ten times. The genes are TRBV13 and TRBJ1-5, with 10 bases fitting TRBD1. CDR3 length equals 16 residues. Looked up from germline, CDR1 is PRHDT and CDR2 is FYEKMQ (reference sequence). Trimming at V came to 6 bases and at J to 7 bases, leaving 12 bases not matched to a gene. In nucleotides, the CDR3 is TGTGCCAGCAGACGCACCGGGACAGGGGTTAACCAGCCCCAGCATTTT. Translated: CASRRTGTGVNQPQHF. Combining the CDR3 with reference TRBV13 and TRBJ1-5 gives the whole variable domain AAGVIQSPRHLIKEKRETATLKCYPIPRHDTVYWYQQGPGQDPQFLISFYEKMQSDKGSIPDRFSAQQFSDYHSELNMSSLELGDSALYFCASRRTGTGVNQPQHFGDGTRLSIL.

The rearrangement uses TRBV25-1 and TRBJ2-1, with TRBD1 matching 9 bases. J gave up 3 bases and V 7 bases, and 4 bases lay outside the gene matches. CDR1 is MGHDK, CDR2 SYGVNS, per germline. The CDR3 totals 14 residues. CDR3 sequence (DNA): TGTGCCAGCAACCCGGGACAGGGCTACAATGAGCAGTTCTTC. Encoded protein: CASNPGQGYNEQFF.

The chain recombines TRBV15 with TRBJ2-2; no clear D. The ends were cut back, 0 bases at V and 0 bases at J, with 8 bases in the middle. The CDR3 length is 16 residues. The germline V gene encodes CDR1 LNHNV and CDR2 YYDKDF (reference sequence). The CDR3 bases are TGTGCCACCAGCAGAGAGCCGCAGACGAACACCGGGGAGCTGTTTTTT. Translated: CATSREPQTNTGELFF.

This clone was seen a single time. The chain's CDR3 is CASSFGRGNTGELFF. CDR3 sequence (DNA): TGTGCCAGCAGCTTCGGGAGGGGGAACACCGGGGAGCTGTTTTTT. The chain uses TRBV5-4 and TRBJ2-2; 8 nucleotides line up with TRBD2. Germline CDR1 is SGHNT and CDR2 is YYREEE (reference sequence). The CDR3 has 15 amino acids. After removal of 2 bases from V and 1 base from J, the junction contained 1 base not matched to a gene.

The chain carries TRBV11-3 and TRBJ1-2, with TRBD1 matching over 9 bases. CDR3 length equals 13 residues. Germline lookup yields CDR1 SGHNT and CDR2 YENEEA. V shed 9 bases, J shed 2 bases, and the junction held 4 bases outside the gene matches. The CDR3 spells CARGTGPNYGYTF. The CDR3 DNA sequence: TGTGCCAGGGGGACAGGGCCCAACTATGGCTACACCTTC. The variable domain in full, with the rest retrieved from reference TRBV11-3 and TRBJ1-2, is EAGVVQSPRYKIIEKKQPVAFWCNPISGHNTLYWYLQNLGQGPELLIRYENEEAVDDSQLPKDRFSAERLKGVDSTLKIQPAELGDSAVYLCARGTGPNYGYTFGSGTRLTVV.

The DNA of the CDR3 is TGTGCCAGTGTCCGGCTAGCGGGAGGATTGGTCATCGGGGAGCTGTTTTTT. Translated: CASVRLAGGLVIGELFF. The rearrangement links TRBV19 to TRBJ2-2; 11 bases match TRBD2. This CDR3 is 17 amino acids long. Germline loops: CDR1 LNHDA, CDR2 SQIVND (reference sequence). Trimming at V came to 8 bases and at J to 7 bases, leaving 15 bases not matched to a gene.

The CDR3 reads CASSESVGQRYSPLHF. The CDR3 bases are TGTGCCAGCAGCGAATCTGTCGGACAGCGATATTCACCCCTCCACTTT. The rearrangement joins TRBV4-2 to TRBJ1-6; perhaps TRBD1 as D (6 bases). Germline V CDR1 and CDR2: LGHNA, YNFKEQ. The CDR3 totals 16 residues. Between the trimmed V and J ends, which lost 5 bases and 8 bases, there was a span of 19 bases.

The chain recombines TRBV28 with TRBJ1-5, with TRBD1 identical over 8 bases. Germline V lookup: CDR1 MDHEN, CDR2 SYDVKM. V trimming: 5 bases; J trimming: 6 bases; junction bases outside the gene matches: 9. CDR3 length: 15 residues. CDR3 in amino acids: CASSPPTGEGQPQHF. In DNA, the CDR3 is TGTGCCAGCAGTCCCCCGACAGGGGAGGGTCAGCCCCAGCATTTT.

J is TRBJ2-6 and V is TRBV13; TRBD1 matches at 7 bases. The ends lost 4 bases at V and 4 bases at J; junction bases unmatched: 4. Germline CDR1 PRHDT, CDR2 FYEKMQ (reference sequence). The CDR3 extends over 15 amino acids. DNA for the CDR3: TGTGCCAGCAGCTCTGACAGGGTCGGGGCCAACGTCCTGACTTTC. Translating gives CASSSDRVGANVLTF.

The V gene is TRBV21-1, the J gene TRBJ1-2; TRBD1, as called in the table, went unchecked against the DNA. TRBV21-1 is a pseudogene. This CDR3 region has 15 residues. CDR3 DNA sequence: TGTGCCAGCAGCAAAAAAGGCCAGGAACAACGGGGCTACACCTTC. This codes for CASSKKGQEQRGYTF.

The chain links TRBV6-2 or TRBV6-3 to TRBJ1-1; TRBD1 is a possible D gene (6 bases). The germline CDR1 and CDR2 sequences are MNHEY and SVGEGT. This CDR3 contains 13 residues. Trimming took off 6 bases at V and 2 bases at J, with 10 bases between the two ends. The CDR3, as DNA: TGTGCCAGCAGCTTGACAGGCAACACTGAAGCTTTCTTT. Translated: CASSLTGNTEAFF.

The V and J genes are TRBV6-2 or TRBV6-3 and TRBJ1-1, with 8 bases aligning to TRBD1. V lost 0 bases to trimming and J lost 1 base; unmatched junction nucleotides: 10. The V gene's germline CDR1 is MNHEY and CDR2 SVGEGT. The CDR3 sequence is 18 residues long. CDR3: CASSYSIETGVPNTEAFF. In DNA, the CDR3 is TGTGCCAGCAGTTACTCGATAGAGACAGGGGTCCCGAACACTGAAGCTTTCTTT.

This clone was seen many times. The CDR3 sequence is CASSPPQGGYGYTF. The CDR3 region has the DNA TGTGCCAGCAGCCCCCCCCAGGGCGGCTATGGCTACACCTTC. V and J are TRBV3-1 (or the pseudogene TRBV3-2) and TRBJ1-2, with D possibly being TRBD1 (5 bases). The CDR3 runs to 14 residues. V was clipped by 4 bases and J by 4 bases, with 13 bases between them. Germline values: CDR1 LGHDT, CDR2 YNNKEL (reference sequence).

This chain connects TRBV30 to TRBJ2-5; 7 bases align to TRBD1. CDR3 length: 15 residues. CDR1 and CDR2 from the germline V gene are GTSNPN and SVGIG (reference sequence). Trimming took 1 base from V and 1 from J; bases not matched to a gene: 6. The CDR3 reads CAWSGPGTAQETQYF. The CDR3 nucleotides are TGTGCCTGGAGTGGGCCCGGGACAGCCCAAGAGACCCAGTACTTC.

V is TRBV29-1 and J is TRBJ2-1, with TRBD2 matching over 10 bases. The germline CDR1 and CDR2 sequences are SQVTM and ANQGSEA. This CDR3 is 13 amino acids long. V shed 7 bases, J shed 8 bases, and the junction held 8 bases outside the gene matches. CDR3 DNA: TGCAGCGGAGCGGGAGGGTCTGGGTATGAGCAGTTCTTC. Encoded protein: CSGAGGSGYEQFF.

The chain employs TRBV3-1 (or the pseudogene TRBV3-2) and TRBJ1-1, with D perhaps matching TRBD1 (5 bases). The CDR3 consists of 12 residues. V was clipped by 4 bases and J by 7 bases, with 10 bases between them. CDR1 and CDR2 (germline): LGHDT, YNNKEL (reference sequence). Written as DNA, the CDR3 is TGTGCCAGCAGCCCCTTCCAGGGTGAAGCTTTCTTT. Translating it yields CASSPFQGEAFF.

CDR3 in DNA: TGTGCCAGCAGCGTAGGGACATACAATGAGCAGTTCTTC. Encoded protein: CASSVGTYNEQFF. The chain links TRBV9 to TRBJ2-1, with D possibly being TRBD1 (5 bases). The germline gives CDR1 SGDLS, CDR2 YYNGEE. The CDR3 spans 13 residues. The V end lost 0 bases, the J end lost 4 bases, and 5 bases lay between the germline ends.

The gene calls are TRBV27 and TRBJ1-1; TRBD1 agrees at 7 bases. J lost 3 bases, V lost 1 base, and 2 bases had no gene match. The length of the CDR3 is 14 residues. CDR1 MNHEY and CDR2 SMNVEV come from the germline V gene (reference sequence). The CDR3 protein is CASSLLQGDTEAFF. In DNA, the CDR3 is TGTGCCAGCAGTTTATTGCAGGGGGACACTGAAGCTTTCTTT.

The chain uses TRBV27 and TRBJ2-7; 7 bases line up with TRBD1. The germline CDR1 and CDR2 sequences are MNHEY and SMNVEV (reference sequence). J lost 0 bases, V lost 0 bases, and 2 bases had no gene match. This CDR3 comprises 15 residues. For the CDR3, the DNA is TGTGCCAGCAGTTTATCGACAGGGAGCTCCTACGAGCAGTACTTC. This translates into CASSLSTGSSYEQYF.

Here the CDR3 DNA reads TGTGCCAGCAGGGAACCAGGGGGGCGCAATCAGCCCCAGCATTTT. Translated, it gives CASREPGGRNQPQHF. The chain couples TRBV2 to TRBJ1-5, with 7 bases that match TRBD1. From germline, CDR1 is SNHLY and CDR2 FYNNEI. This CDR3 contains 15 residues. The junction had 7 bases not matched to a gene; V was cut back by 6 bases and J by 2 bases.

CDR3 region: CATSRSRDRVSSPLHF. The DNA of the CDR3 is TGTGCCACCAGCAGATCTCGGGACAGGGTTTCTTCACCCCTCCACTTT. The chain employs TRBV15 and TRBJ1-6, with 9 bases fitting TRBD1. The length of the CDR3 is 16 residues. Germline V CDR1 and CDR2: LNHNV, YYDKDF (reference sequence). Germline trimming cut 2 bases from V and 9 bases from J; bases unmatched to any gene: 8.

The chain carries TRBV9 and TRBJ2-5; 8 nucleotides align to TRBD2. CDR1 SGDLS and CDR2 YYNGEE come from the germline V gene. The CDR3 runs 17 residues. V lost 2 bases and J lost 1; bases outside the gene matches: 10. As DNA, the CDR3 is TGTGCCAGCAGCGTCTCTAGCGGGTGGGGGTCCCAAGAGACCCAGTACTTC. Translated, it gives CASSVSSGWGSQETQYF.

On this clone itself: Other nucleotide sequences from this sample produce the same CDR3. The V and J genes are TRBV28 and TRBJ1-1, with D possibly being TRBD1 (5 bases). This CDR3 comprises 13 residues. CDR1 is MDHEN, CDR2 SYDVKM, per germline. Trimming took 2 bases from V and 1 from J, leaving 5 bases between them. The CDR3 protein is CASSLGQNTEAFF. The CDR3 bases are TGTGCCAGCAGTTTAGGACAGAACACTGAAGCTTTCTTT.

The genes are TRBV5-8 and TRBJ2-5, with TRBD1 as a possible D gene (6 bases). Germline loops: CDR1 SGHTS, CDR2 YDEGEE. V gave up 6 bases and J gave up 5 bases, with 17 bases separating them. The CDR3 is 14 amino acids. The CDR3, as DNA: TGTGCCAGCACCCCCTTTCAGGGGCGGGAGACCCAGTACTTC. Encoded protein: CASTPFQGRETQYF.

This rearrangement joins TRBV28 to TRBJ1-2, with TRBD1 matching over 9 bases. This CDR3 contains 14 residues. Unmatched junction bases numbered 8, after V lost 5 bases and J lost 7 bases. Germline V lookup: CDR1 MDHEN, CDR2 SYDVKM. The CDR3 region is CASSLGTGMGGYTF. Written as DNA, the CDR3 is TGTGCCAGCAGTCTCGGGACAGGGATGGGTGGCTACACCTTC.

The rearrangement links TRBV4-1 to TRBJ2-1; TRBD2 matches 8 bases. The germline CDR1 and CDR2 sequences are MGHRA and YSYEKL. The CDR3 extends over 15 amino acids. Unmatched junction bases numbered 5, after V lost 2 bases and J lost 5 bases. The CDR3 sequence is CASSQPTSAHNEQFF. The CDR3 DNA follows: TGCGCCAGCAGCCAACCGACTAGCGCTCACAATGAGCAGTTCTTC.

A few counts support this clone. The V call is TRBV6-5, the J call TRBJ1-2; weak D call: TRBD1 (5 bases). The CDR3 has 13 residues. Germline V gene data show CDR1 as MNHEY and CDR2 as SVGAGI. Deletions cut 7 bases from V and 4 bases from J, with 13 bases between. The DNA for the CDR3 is TGTGCCAGCACCCTAGGGGATGCCTATGGCTACACCTTC. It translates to CASTLGDAYGYTF.

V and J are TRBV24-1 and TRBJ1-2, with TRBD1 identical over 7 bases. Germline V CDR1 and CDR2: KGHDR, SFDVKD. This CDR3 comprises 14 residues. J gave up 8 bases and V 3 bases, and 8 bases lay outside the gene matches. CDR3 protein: CATSDDWTGSGYTF. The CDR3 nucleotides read TGTGCCACCAGTGATGACTGGACAGGTTCAGGCTACACCTTC.